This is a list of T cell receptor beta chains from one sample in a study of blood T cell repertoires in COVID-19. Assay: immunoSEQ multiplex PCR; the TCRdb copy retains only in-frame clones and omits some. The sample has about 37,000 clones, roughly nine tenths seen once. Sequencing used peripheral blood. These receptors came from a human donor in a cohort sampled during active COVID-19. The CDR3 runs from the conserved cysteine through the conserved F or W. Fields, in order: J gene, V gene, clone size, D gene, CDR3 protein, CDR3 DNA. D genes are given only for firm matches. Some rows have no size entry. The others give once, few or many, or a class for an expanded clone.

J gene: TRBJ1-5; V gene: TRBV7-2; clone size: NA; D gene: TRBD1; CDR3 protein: CASSRRDRGSNQPQHF; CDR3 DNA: TGTGCCAGCAGCCGCCGGGACAGGGGAAGCAATCAGCCCCAGCATTTT
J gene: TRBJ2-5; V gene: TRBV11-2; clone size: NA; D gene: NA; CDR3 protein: CASSRRAGETQYF; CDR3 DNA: TGTGCCAGCAGCCGCAGGGCAGGGGAGACCCAGTACTTC
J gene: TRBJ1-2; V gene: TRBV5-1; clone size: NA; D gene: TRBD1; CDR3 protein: CASSLDRGNYGYTF; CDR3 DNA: TGCGCCAGCAGCCTGGACAGGGGAAACTATGGCTACACCTTC
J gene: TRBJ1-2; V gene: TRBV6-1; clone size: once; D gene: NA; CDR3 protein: CASSVPGQPKGSYGYTF; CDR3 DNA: TGTGCCAGCAGTGTTCCGGGACAACCAAAAGGTAGCTATGGCTACACCTTC
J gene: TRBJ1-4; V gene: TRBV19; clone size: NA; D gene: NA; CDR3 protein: CASSNPRGETNEKLFF; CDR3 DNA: TGTGCCAGTAGTAATCCGCGCGGGGAAACTAATGAAAAACTGTTTTTT
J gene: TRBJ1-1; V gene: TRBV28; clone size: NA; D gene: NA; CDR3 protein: CASTGITEAFF; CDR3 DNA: TGTGCCAGTACGGGGATCACTGAAGCTTTCTTT
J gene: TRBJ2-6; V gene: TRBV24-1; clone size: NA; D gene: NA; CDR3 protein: CATSPSGANVPTF; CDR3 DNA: TGTGCCACCAGTCCCTCTGGGGCCAACGTCCCGACTTTC
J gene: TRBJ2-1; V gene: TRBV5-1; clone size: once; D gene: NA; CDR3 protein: CASSLGGGSTYNEQFF; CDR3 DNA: TGCGCCAGCAGCTTGGGAGGTGGTTCTACCTACAATGAGCAGTTCTTC
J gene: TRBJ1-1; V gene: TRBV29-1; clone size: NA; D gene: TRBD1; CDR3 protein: CSVEEQGGRNTEAFF; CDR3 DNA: TGCAGCGTTGAAGAACAGGGGGGGAGGAACACTGAAGCTTTCTTT
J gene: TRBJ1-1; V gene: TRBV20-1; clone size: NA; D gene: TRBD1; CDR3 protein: CSASGGQGADTEAFF; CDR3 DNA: TGCAGTGCTAGTGGTGGTCAGGGGGCTGACACTGAAGCTTTCTTT
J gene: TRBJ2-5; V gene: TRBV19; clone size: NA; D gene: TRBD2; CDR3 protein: CASSAPGTSGRETQYF; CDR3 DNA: TGTGCCAGTAGTGCACCAGGGACTAGCGGGAGAGAGACCCAGTACTTC
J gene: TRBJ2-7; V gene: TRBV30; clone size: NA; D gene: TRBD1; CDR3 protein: CAWSVKGGSFYEQYF; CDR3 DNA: TGTGCCTGGAGTGTTAAAGGGGGCAGCTTTTACGAGCAGTACTTC
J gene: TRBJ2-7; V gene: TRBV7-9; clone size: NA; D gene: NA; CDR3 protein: CASSSGTGGDEQYF; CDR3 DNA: TGTGCCAGCAGCTCCGGTACAGGGGGGGACGAGCAGTACTTC
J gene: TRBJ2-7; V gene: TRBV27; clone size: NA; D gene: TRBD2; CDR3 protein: CASSRGGGTGNEQYF; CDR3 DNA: TGTGCCAGCAGTCGGGGGGGCGGGACGGGTAACGAGCAGTACTTC
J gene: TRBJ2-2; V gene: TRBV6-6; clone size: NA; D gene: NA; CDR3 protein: CASRPNPGIGSGELFF; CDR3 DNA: TGTGCCAGCAGGCCTAACCCGGGTATCGGGTCCGGGGAGCTGTTTTTT